The sequence of this T cell receptor (beta chain) was determined in a study of blood T cell repertoires in COVID-19 (dated by TCRdb to the early 2020s). Study-wide context: Samples from collaborators originated in the United States, Italy and Spain and spanned both the acute and convalescent phases of COVID-19. The material from the prospective study consisted of cDNA or gDNA derived from T cells, B-cell-depleted T cells, or PBMCs. Deeply sampled blood TCRbeta repertoires from subjects exposed to, actively infected with, or recovered from COVID-19 were included in the dataset. The repertoires were released in a freely available public database intended as a resource for research on the immune response to SARS-CoV-2. Samples came from the ongoing ImmuneRACE study (first 160 participants) plus 1,254 subjects from 6 global collaborators. A de-identified subject ID, COVID-19 status, age in years and sex were almost always included in the sample metadata. HLA class I and class II types, where available, came from metadata supplied by the sample provider rather than from assay-based typing. Findings and caveats that apply to the study as a whole: Clinical and demographic metadata were provided uncurated, with the amount varying by source and participant.

The collaborating institutions used their own protocols to collect whole blood in K2EDTA tubes. For TCRbeta analysis, collaborators shipped samples in one of three forms: frozen whole blood, isolated PBMCs, or DNA extracted from either of those sample types. TCRbeta CDR3 regions were amplified from genomic DNA by means of the immunoSEQ Assay, a bias-controlled multiplex PCR. On the authors' methods: Nucleated cell counts per sample were estimated from amplification of reference gene primers within the assay. To quantify the absolute abundance of each unique TCRbeta CDR3 rearrangement, sequence reads were collapsed and filtered. For each sample, productive Simpson clonality was calculated as the square root of Simpson's diversity index across productive rearrangements. TCRdb stores this immuneACCESS table with in-frame sequences only. Part of the clones is absent; in the studies checked, under half of the shortfall reflects unresolved V genes, and no reason is known for the rest. The V and J calls and clone size come from that table; D and trimming were worked out from the DNA. For this sample there are over 120,000 clones; roughly 88% appear just once. The ten largest account for about 1.5% of the sample.

This clone was seen more than once but under ten times. Its binding antigen is unknown. The record has no base qualities; no much larger clone is one base away. Taken from cysteine to phenylalanine, the CDR3 has 16 residues. Only the CDR3 part of the read is kept: 48 bases, read in frame from the first base. Taken from the germline V gene, the CDR1 and CDR2 loops are SGHAT and FQNNGV. Germline trimming amounts to 1 base on V and 7 bases on J, with 9 as the count of junction bases outside the gene matches. The rearrangement joined TRBV11-2 to TRBJ1-5, and TRBD1 matches 8 of the central bases. Sequencing was done on a sample of peripheral blood. This sequence was found in a woman between 45 and 65 years old with acute or convalescent COVID-19. The DNA sequence is TGTGCCAGCAGCTTAGGAACGGACAGGGCCGGACAGCCCCAGCATTTT. It codes for CASSLGTDRAGQPQHF.